Shown below are 19 T cell receptor beta chains from a single sample sequenced in a study of memory CD4+ T cells and cytomegalovirus serostatus. The sort gate was single viable CD3+CD4+CD8-CD45RO+ cells for memory CD4+ T cells. TCRdb keeps only in-frame clones here, not all; method: immunoSEQ multiplex PCR. In the table there are under 55,000 clones, around four fifths of which are singletons. The sequenced sample was memory CD4+ T cells from blood. Receptor source: an adult in good health and CMV-seronegative.

The V call is TRBV25-1, the J call TRBJ2-7; D might be TRBD1 or TRBD2, each matching 6 bases. CDR1 MGHDK and CDR2 SYGVNS come from the germline V gene. Trimming removed 5 bases at V and 3 bases at J, with 11 bases between. CDR3 length equals 13 residues. The CDR3 DNA is TGTGCCAGCAGTCGGGGGCTAGGCTACGAGCAGTACTTC. Translating it yields CASSRGLGYEQYF.

J is TRBJ2-1 and V is TRBV5-1; 12 bases align to TRBD2. After removal of 2 bases from V and 9 bases from J, the junction contained 9 bases not matched to a gene. Germline V gives CDR1 SGHRS, CDR2 YFSETQ. The CDR3 is 16 residues long. CDR3 nucleotide sequence: TGCGCCAGCAGCTTCACTTCAGGACTAGCGGGACGTGAGCAGTTCTTC. This translates into CASSFTSGLAGREQFF.

This chain joins TRBV6-1 and TRBJ1-4, with TRBD1 identical over 10 bases. This CDR3 is built from 15 residues. Per germline, CDR1 MNHNS and CDR2 SASEGT. After removal of 6 bases from V and 8 bases from J, the junction contained 9 bases not matched to a gene. This CDR3 is CASSLGQGKGEKLFF. CDR3 nucleotide sequence: TGTGCCAGCAGCCTGGGACAGGGGAAGGGGGAAAAACTGTTTTTT.

In this sample, this clone turned up a few times. This chain uses TRBV28 with TRBJ1-2; D is possibly TRBD1 (6 bases). The V and J ends lost 3 bases and 4 bases respectively, with 12 bases between them. The CDR3 has 14 amino acids. Germline CDR1 is MDHEN and CDR2 is SYDVKM. CDR3 DNA sequence: TGTGCCAGCAGTTTCGGGGACACCCTCTATGGCTACACCTTC. It is translated as CASSFGDTLYGYTF.

The rearrangement joins TRBV5-1 to TRBJ1-2, with TRBD1 matching over 9 bases. Germline CDR1 and CDR2: SGHRS and YFSETQ. CDR3 size: 15 residues. Trimming at V came to 0 bases and at J to 6 bases, leaving 6 bases not matched to a gene. For the CDR3, the DNA is TGCGCCAGCAGCTTGGCGGGACAGGGAGGAGATGGCTACACCTTC. It encodes CASSLAGQGGDGYTF.

The CDR3 nucleotides are TGTGCCAGCAGCTCGCTAGCGGGAGGGAGGGAGCAGTACTTC. Protein: CASSSLAGGREQYF. V usage is TRBV7-8 and J usage is TRBJ2-7; 12 bases agree with TRBD2. The germline V gene has CDR1 SGHVS and CDR2 FQNEAQ. The CDR3 totals 14 residues. The V gene end was trimmed by 4 bases and the J gene end by 7 bases; junction bases not matched to a gene: 5.

The chain has TRBV5-4 and TRBJ2-5; 7 bases map to TRBD2. The length of the CDR3 is 16 residues. V trimming: 4 bases; J trimming: 2 bases; junction bases outside the gene matches: 11. Germline CDR1 SGHNT, CDR2 YYREEE (reference sequence). The CDR3: CASSRISGLGQETQYF. The CDR3 DNA reads as TGTGCCAGCAGCCGGATTAGCGGGTTGGGGCAAGAGACCCAGTACTTC.

The genes are TRBV14 and TRBJ1-4, with D uncertain. The CDR3 extends over 14 amino acids. Germline-derived CDR1 and CDR2 are SGHDN and FVKESK. Trimming left V 1 base short and J 7 bases short, with 10 bases between. CDR3 in amino acids: CASSQVTGLEKLFF. The DNA of the CDR3 is TGTGCCAGCAGCCAAGTAACCGGGCTTGAAAAACTGTTTTTT.

V usage is TRBV9 and J usage is TRBJ2-1; maybe TRBD2 (5 bases). CDR1 SGDLS and CDR2 YYNGEE come from the germline V gene. This CDR3 spans 12 amino acids. Trimming stripped 2 bases from V and 9 bases from J, with 9 bases between. Here the CDR3 DNA reads TGTGCCAGCAGCGTTCTAGCAGGTGAGCAGTTCTTC. It translates to CASSVLAGEQFF.

This chain links TRBV27 with TRBJ2-7; possible D gene TRBD1, 6 bases. Germline V gene data show CDR1 as MNHEY and CDR2 as SMNVEV (reference sequence). The CDR3 spans 12 residues. Trimming left V 11 bases short and J 3 bases short, with 14 bases between. CDR3 residues: CAPRGGLYEQYF. The CDR3 region has the DNA TGTGCCCCCAGGGGCGGGCTCTACGAGCAGTACTTC.

J is TRBJ1-4 and V is TRBV7-6, with no clear D. The germline V and J ends were trimmed by 1 base and 5 bases, with 11 bases remaining between them. Germline V lookup: CDR1 SGHVS, CDR2 FNYEAQ. The CDR3 covers 15 residues. CDR3 coding DNA: TGTGCCAGCAGCTTAGGTGGACCGCGAAATGAAAAACTGTTTTTT. Translating it yields CASSLGGPRNEKLFF.

V is TRBV11-1 and J is TRBJ2-2, with D possibly matching TRBD1 (5 bases). The CDR3 length is 14 residues. Trimming left V 5 bases short and J 3 bases short, with 10 bases between. Germline assignment: CDR1 SGHAT and CDR2 FQDESV (reference sequence). The DNA of the CDR3 is TGTGCCAGCAGCCTTCGACAGTACACCGGGGAGCTGTTTTTT. Translation: CASSLRQYTGELFF.

This chain links TRBV7-6 with TRBJ2-5; possibly TRBD1 for D (6 bases). CDR1 SGHVS and CDR2 FNYEAQ come from the germline V gene. This CDR3 comprises 14 residues. V was clipped by 4 bases and J by 5 bases, with 14 bases between them. The CDR3 DNA follows: TGTGCCAGCAGCTCCCTGGACAGTAAGGAGACCCAGTACTTC. Its protein is CASSSLDSKETQYF. Drawing the rest from reference TRBV7-6 and TRBJ2-5, the complete variable domain is GAGVSQSPRYKVTKRGQDVALRCDPISGHVSLYWYRQALGQGPEFLTYFNYEAQQDKSGLPNDRFSAERPEGSISTLTIQRTEQRDSAMYRCASSSLDSKETQYFGPGTRLLVL.

CDR3 DNA: TGTGCCAGCAGCTTAGCCTATGGACGGTACGAGCAGTACTTC. It encodes CASSLAYGRYEQYF. The gene calls are TRBV7-6 and TRBJ2-7; D is ambiguous. The CDR3 extends over 14 amino acids. Trimming left V 0 bases short and J 4 bases short, with 10 bases between. Germline loops: CDR1 SGHVS, CDR2 FNYEAQ. Using reference TRBV7-6 and TRBJ2-7 for the parts outside the CDR3, the full variable domain is GAGVSQSPRYKVTKRGQDVALRCDPISGHVSLYWYRQALGQGPEFLTYFNYEAQQDKSGLPNDRFSAERPEGSISTLTIQRTEQRDSAMYRCASSLAYGRYEQYFGPGTRLTVT.

V usage is TRBV6-1 and J usage is TRBJ1-2; D may be TRBD1 (5 bases). The CDR3 sequence is 17 residues long. V lost 0 bases and J lost 3, with 17 bases in between. CDR1 and CDR2 from the germline V gene are MNHNS and SASEGT. The CDR3 DNA sequence: TGTGCCAGCAGTGAAGCGTTGGGGCCAGTCCAGTACTATGGCTACACCTTC. Its protein product is CASSEALGPVQYYGYTF.

This clone was observed once. The CDR3 DNA reads TGCGCCAGCAGCCGCCCGGGACACCTGAACACTGAAGCTTTCTTT. Translated, it gives CASSRPGHLNTEAFF. This chain connects TRBV4-1 to TRBJ1-1, with D possibly TRBD1 on 6 matching bases. This CDR3 region has 15 residues. V was pared by 4 bases and J by 0 bases, with 12 bases between. Germline V lookup: CDR1 MGHRA, CDR2 YSYEKL.

The genes are TRBV30 and TRBJ2-1, with D uncertain. Between the trimmed V and J ends, which lost 1 base and 8 bases, there was a span of 6 bases. This CDR3 region has 11 residues. Germline CDR1 GTSNPN, CDR2 SVGIG (reference sequence). The DNA for the CDR3 is TGTGCCTGGAGTGGGGTGGATGAGCAGTTCTTC. It yields the protein CAWSGVDEQFF. Full variable domain (missing parts from reference TRBV30 and TRBJ2-1): SQTIHQWPATLVQPVGSPLSLECTVEGTSNPNLYWYRQAAGRGLQLLFYSVGIGQISSEVPQNLSASRPQDRQFILSSKKLLLSDSGFYLCAWSGVDEQFFGPGTRLTVL.

V and J are TRBV21-1 and TRBJ2-6; the D call of TRBD2 is as the table states it, not checked on the DNA. TRBV21-1 is a documented pseudogene. The CDR3 sequence is 20 residues long. CDR3 sequence (DNA): TGTGCCAGCAGCAAACGGGTGCTACCCTTAATACATTCTGGGGCCAACGTCCTGACTTTC. Protein sequence: CASSKRVLPLIHSGANVLTF.

The chain recombines TRBV9 with TRBJ2-5; 7 bases align to TRBD2. J gave up 9 bases and V 0 bases, and 11 bases lay outside the gene matches. The CDR3 contains 15 residues. Germline V lookup: CDR1 SGDLS, CDR2 YYNGEE. Written as DNA, the CDR3 is TGTGCCAGCAGCGTAGGGCGGGAGATCATGGAGGCCCAGTACTTC. Amino acids: CASSVGREIMEAQYF.